This T cell receptor (beta chain) was recorded in a study of OX40 agonist ivuxolimab in advanced cancers. About the research overall: Patient treatment consisted of intravenous ivuxolimab administration every 2 weeks at 0.01 to 10 mg/kg. People who had prior anti-PD-1, anti-PD-L1 or anti-CTLA-4 therapy could take part, and around 40% had some.

TCRdb keeps only in-frame clones here, not all; method: immunoSEQ multiplex PCR. The sample includes some 70,000 clones, over 75% of them seen just once. Exclusion of a patient followed from autoimmune disease history or systemic immunosuppression. Study-level points and caveats: Antigen specificity was not determined for the expanded peripheral T cells.

This CDR3 comprises 15 residues. Deletions cut 5 bases from V and 1 base from J, with 14 bases between. Germline values: CDR1 KGHSH, CDR2 LQKENI. Worth noting for this clone: Its specificity is not known.

Sequencing used CD4+ or CD8+ T cells sorted from blood, obtained in a trial of the OX40 agonist ivuxolimab. This chain uses TRBV18 with TRBJ1-1; D gene unclear. This TCR was sampled from an adult with an advanced solid tumor such as melanoma, head and neck, liver or kidney cancer. The CDR3 DNA reads TGTGCCAGCTCAGCAGAACAGTGGGAGAACACTGAAGCTTTCTTT. This gives the protein CASSAEQWENTEAFF.